Listed below are T cell receptor beta chains from one sample, sequenced in a study of glioma-infiltrating T cells. TCRdb passed the multiplex PCR reads through MiXCR, listing each CDR3 protein once. Of roughly 130,000 distinct CDR3 sequences in the sample, roughly a quarter were seen once. Source material: glioma tissue, nonneoplastic brain tissue, or PBMCs (not recorded which). These receptors were obtained from a human donor with low-grade glioma or glioblastoma, undergoing nonglioma brain surgery, or in good health (not recorded which). Both conserved end residues are part of each CDR3. Each record gives: V gene, J gene, clone size, D gene, CDR3 DNA, CDR3 protein. A D gene is named only where the DNA matches it firmly. Only some rows state a clone size, as once, few, many or a class for expanded clones.

>TRBV27|TRBJ2-5|many|NA
TGTGCCAGCAGTTTAGCGGGGAAAGAGACCCAGTACTTC
CASSLAGKETQYF
>TRBV29-1|TRBJ2-1|NA|NA
TGCGGGAGTACGTACAATGAGCAGTTCTTC
CGSTYNEQFF
>TRBV4-2|TRBJ1-1|many|NA
TGTGCCAGCAGCCAATCCTTGGGATACAACACTGAAGCTTTCTTT
CASSQSLGYNTEAFF
>TRBV5-1|TRBJ1-5|NA|NA
TGCGCCAGCAGCTTGGGGTCCGAATATAGCAATCAGCCCCAGCATTTT
CASSLGSEYSNQPQHF
>TRBV28|TRBJ1-5|NA|NA
TGTGCCAGCAGTTTACCCTGGACAGTGGGGCCCCAGCATTTT
CASSLPWTVGPQHF
>TRBV28|TRBJ1-1|many|NA
TGTGCCAGCAGTTTTTGGGGACCGTCGAACACTGAAGCTTTCTTT
CASSFWGPSNTEAFF
>TRBV6-1|TRBJ1-5|many|NA
TGTGCCAGCATGAGGGGGGGACACCCAAATCAGCCCCAGCATTTT
CASMRGGHPNQPQHF
>TRBV6-5|TRBJ2-3|NA|TRBD2
TGTGCCAGCAGTTTCCTGGGTAGCGGGGGGCGGGATACGCAGTATTTT
CASSFLGSGGRDTQYF
>TRBV6-6|TRBJ1-4|few|NA
TGTGCCAGCAGTTACTCCGGAGAGAATGAAAAACTGTTTTTT
CASSYSGENEKLFF
>TRBV24-1|TRBJ2-5|few|TRBD2
TGTGCCACACAAGAAGCGGGGGCTCAAGAGACCCAGTACTTC
CATQEAGAQETQYF
>TRBV6-1|TRBJ2-3|few|NA
TGTGCCAGCAGTCAGGGAAACGCGGGCATAGATACGCAGTATTTT
CASSQGNAGIDTQYF
>TRBV5-1|TRBJ1-3|NA|NA
TGCGCCAGCAGTCTAGGCCTACCACTCTCTGGAAACACCATATATTTT
CASSLGLPLSGNTIYF
>TRBV12-3/TRBV12-4|TRBJ2-1|many|TRBD2
TGTGCCAGCAGTCTGGGACTAGCGGGGGAGAGGCCGTTCTTC
CASSLGLAGERPFF
>TRBV12-3/TRBV12-4|TRBJ1-4|NA|NA
TGTGCCAGCAGTTTCTTGTCGGGTGCGGATGAAAAACTGTTTTTT
CASSFLSGADEKLFF
>TRBV7-7|TRBJ2-3|many|NA
TGTGCTAGCAGCTTAGGGGACGTAGATACGCAGTATTTT
CASSLGDVDTQYF
>TRBV19|TRBJ2-5|NA|NA
TGTGCCAGTAGTATGGGGGCCGGAGTGGAGACCCAGTACTTC
CASSMGAGVETQYF
>TRBV27|TRBJ2-2|many|NA
TGTGCCAGCAGTGAGCCGGGCTCTCCTCGGGGGGAGCTGTTTTTT
CASSEPGSPRGELFF